The clone carrying this T cell receptor beta chain was observed a few times. Its antigen remains unidentified. This record belongs to a study of T cells in Graves' hyperthyroidism and ophthalmopathy. Broader study findings: Most clonotypes expanded in the thyroid (above 0.001) were also present in blood.

What was amplified from RNA transcripts were TCR beta CDR3 regions. The HTBI primer set was used in a first-round RT-PCR of the TCR CDR3. One entry per CDR3 protein, called by TCRdb with MiXCR from the multiplex PCR reads. The repertoire consists of about 610,000 distinct CDR3 sequences, with roughly 14% occurring once and the leading ten covering approximately 4.3%. CDR1 and CDR2 (germline): SEHNR, FQNEAQ (reference sequence). CDR3 length: 14 residues. V was clipped by 7 bases and J by 4 bases, with 16 bases between them. The genes are TRBV7-9 and TRBJ2-5; tentative D call: TRBD2 (5 bases). Input material: blood. This sequence was found in a woman between 40 and 55 years old with Graves' ophthalmopathy. The CDR3: CASTPDTAGETQYF. The CDR3 DNA follows: TGTGCCAGCACCCCAGATACGGCGGGAGAGACCCAGTACTTC.